The rows below give T cell receptor beta chains drawn from one sample of a study of T cell clones after liver transplantation. The method was immunoSEQ multiplex PCR; TCRdb's version includes in-frame clones alone and lacks a portion of them. The data hold thousands of clones, with more than 65% observed a single time. The sequences come from CD8+ T cells from blood, collected before liver transplant. The receptors were sampled from a human donor who received a liver transplant. The CDR3 runs from the conserved cysteine through the conserved F or W. The D gene is left open where the match is weak. Expanded clones get a size class; other rows say once, few or many, or leave the size out.

v_gene	j_gene	d_gene	abundance	CDR3nt	CDR3aa
TRBV7-8	TRBJ2-7	.	few	TGTGCCAGCAGCCGAGACTACGAGCAGTACTTC	CASSRDYEQYF
TRBV19	TRBJ2-1	.	few	TGTGCCAGTAGTATACCCCTGCACTCGTTTACCTACAATGAGCAGTTCTTC	CASSIPLHSFTYNEQFF
TRBV19	TRBJ2-7	.	.	TGTGCCAGTAGTATAAGCCGGACCGGGCCAGCCTACGAGCAGTACTTC	CASSISRTGPAYEQYF
TRBV4-3	TRBJ2-2	.	hyperexpanded	TGCGCCAGCAGCCTTCTAGGCCTCGGGGAGCTGTTTTTT	CASSLLGLGELFF
TRBV2	TRBJ2-1	.	few	TGTGCCAGCAGTGAAGCCCCGGGCAGCTCCTACAATGAGCAGTTCTTC	CASSEAPGSSYNEQFF
TRBV30	TRBJ2-7	TRBD1	.	TGTGCCTGGAGTGTGACAGGGGTCTACGAGCAGTACTTC	CAWSVTGVYEQYF
TRBV19	TRBJ1-5	.	.	TGTGCCAGTAACGCCGGAGGGGGGTTATATAGCAATCAGCCCCAGCATTTT	CASNAGGGLYSNQPQHF
TRBV9	TRBJ2-7	.	.	TGTGCCAGCAGCGTAGGAGGGGGCGGGACCCTAAATTTC	CASSVGGGGTLNF
TRBV5-1	TRBJ2-1	.	once	TGCGCCAGCAGCTTGACGAGGGGGGGTTCCTACAATGAGCAGTTCTTC	CASSLTRGGSYNEQFF
TRBV28	TRBJ2-7	.	.	TGTGCCAGCAGTTTAGCTAGCGCGGAGCACGAGCAGTACTTC	CASSLASAEHEQYF
TRBV19	TRBJ2-2	.	.	TGTGCCAGTAGGATAGGCACCGGGGAGCTGTTTTTT	CASRIGTGELFF
TRBV27	TRBJ1-4	.	once	TGTGCCAGCAGTTCCGGGACACTCCTGGCAACTAATGAAAAACTGTTTTTT	CASSSGTLLATNEKLFF
TRBV7-2	TRBJ2-1	TRBD2	.	TGTGCCAGCAGCTTAAAGCGGGGGGGCCAAAGTGAGCAGTTCTTC	CASSLKRGGQSEQFF
TRBV7-2	TRBJ2-1	.	.	TGTGCCAGCGACCGAGTTGCCTTGAGCTCCTACAATGAGCAGTTCTTC	CASDRVALSSYNEQFF
TRBV27	TRBJ2-2	TRBD2	.	TGTGCCAGCAGCTTGACTAGCGGGCAAAGCGGGGAGCTGTTTTTT	CASSLTSGQSGELFF
TRBV29-1	TRBJ1-2	.	.	TGCAGCGTTGGAGGAGACCTACAAGGTAATGGCTACACCTTC	CSVGGDLQGNGYTF